Below, one TCR beta chain is given with its context. Its target is not known. MiXCR, applied by TCRdb to the 5' RACE reads, yields one record per CDR3 protein. This table has 200,000 to 250,000 distinct CDR3 sequences, about 7% appearing once. The sample is drawn from a study of CD8 T cells in ankylosing spondylitis. Findings and caveats of the study: There was a TCR beta motif, made of roughly eight highly homologous variants, that appeared characteristic of ankylosing spondylitis blood.

The ends were cut back, 5 bases at V and 2 bases at J, with 10 bases in the middle. CDR1 DFQATT and CDR2 SNEGSKA come from the germline V gene (reference sequence). The CDR3 runs to 13 residues. Sequenced input: blood, either unsorted or a sorted T cell fraction (not recorded which). This chain uses TRBV20-1 with TRBJ2-1; TRBD2 is a possible D gene (6 bases). The sequence was obtained from a male donor with ankylosing spondylitis. The CDR3 DNA reads as TGCAGTGCTGCCGGGAGTCCCTACAATGAGCAGTTCTTC. This translates into CSAAGSPYNEQFF.